The TCR beta chain described here comes from a study of T cell repertoires in cytomegalovirus infection. Concerning this clonotype: A much larger clone differs by one base, so this may be a read error.

Trimming pared 5 bases from V and 14 bases from J, leaving 16 bases between. The CDR3 totals 12 residues. Germline assignment: CDR1 SEHNR and CDR2 FQNEAQ (reference sequence). TCRdb reanalysed the reads using MiXCR and keeps one entry per CDR3 protein. The sample yields approximately 400,000 distinct CDR3 sequences, about 33% seen once. The sequence was obtained from a human donor in good health (CMV status not recorded). Some clones in this sample may be carry-over from other donors' samples. V is TRBV7-9 and J is TRBJ2-1; D possibly matches TRBD1 or TRBD2 (5 bases each). The sequenced sample was PBMCs. The CDR3 DNA reads as TGTGCCAGCAGCACCGGGACCCATGATAAGTTCTTC. Protein product: CASSTGTHDKFF.